The next 25 T cell receptor beta chains were all read from a single sample in a study of blood T cell repertoires in COVID-19. Only in-frame clones appear in the TCRdb table, and some are missing; sequencing was by immunoSEQ multiplex PCR. The table records tens of thousands of clones, approximately 85% of them present only once. Sequenced sample: peripheral blood. These receptors all come from a human donor in a cohort sampled during active COVID-19.

V gene TRBV5-8 combines with J gene TRBJ1-4; D gene unclear. The germline V gene encodes CDR1 SGHTS and CDR2 YDEGEE. The CDR3 consists of 15 residues. Trimming cost V 0 bases and J 4 bases, with 10 bases left between them. CDR3 DNA sequence: TGTGCCAGCAGCTTGGCAGGCTCCTATAATGAAAAACTGTTTTTT. Encoded protein: CASSLAGSYNEKLFF.

The CDR3 nucleotides are TGTGCCAACAAAGTAGGGGGGGGCACAGATACGCAGTATTTT. Translation: CANKVGGGTDTQYF. The rearrangement uses TRBV2 and TRBJ2-3, with a weak D call TRBD2 (7 bases). Deletions cut 10 bases from V and 1 base from J, with 15 bases between. Per germline, CDR1 SNHLY and CDR2 FYNNEI. The CDR3 extends over 14 amino acids.

The rearrangement links TRBV10-3 to TRBJ2-7; 11 bases align to TRBD2. From germline, CDR1 is ENHRY and CDR2 SYGVKD. This CDR3 contains 13 residues. CDR3 protein: CAAGTSGGYEQYF. CDR3 nucleotides: TGTGCTGCCGGGACTAGCGGAGGTTACGAGCAGTACTTC.

The rearrangement links TRBV6-1 to TRBJ2-3; the D is unclear. The germline gives CDR1 MNHNS, CDR2 SASEGT. Trimming left V 2 bases short and J 5 bases short, with 8 bases between. This CDR3 contains 13 residues. CDR3 in amino acids: CASSEQVKDTQYF. The CDR3 nucleotides read TGTGCCAGCAGTGAACAGGTTAAAGATACGCAGTATTTT.

The J gene is TRBJ2-1, the V gene TRBV7-2; 8 bases line up with TRBD2. The V segment lost 5 bases and the J segment 9 bases; nucleotides outside the gene matches: 15. CDR1 is SGHTA and CDR2 is FQGNSA in the germline V gene. This CDR3 is 16 amino acids long. CDR3 coding DNA: TGTGCCAGCAGCCCCCGTGGGAGCGGGGGAATTCTTGAGCAGTTCTTC. Translating gives CASSPRGSGGILEQFF.

This clone appeared a few times. V gene TRBV11-2 combines with J gene TRBJ2-3; 8 nucleotides match TRBD2. V shed 8 bases, J shed 0 bases, and the junction held 4 bases outside the gene matches. Germline assignment: CDR1 SGHAT and CDR2 FQNNGV. The CDR3 loop spans 14 amino acids. This chain's CDR3 is CASRLAYSTDTQYF. CDR3 DNA sequence: TGTGCCAGCCGACTAGCGTATAGCACAGATACGCAGTATTTT.

This rearrangement joins TRBV24-1 to TRBJ1-2, with TRBD1 matching 10 bases. Germline-derived CDR1 and CDR2 are KGHDR and SFDVKD. The CDR3 is 15 amino acids. The V gene end was trimmed by 4 bases and the J gene end by 8 bases; junction bases not matched to a gene: 9. The CDR3 loop is CATSDRNDRGLGYTF. The DNA for the CDR3 is TGTGCCACCAGTGACCGAAACGACAGGGGGCTCGGCTACACCTTC.

This chain uses TRBV7-3 with TRBJ2-1; D unresolved. The germline CDR1 and CDR2 sequences are SGHTA and FQGTGA. CDR3 length: 13 amino acids. V lost 3 bases and J 5 bases, leaving 8 bases between the germline ends. CDR3 DNA: TGTGCCAGCAGCTTTTCCAGAAACAATGAGCAGTTCTTC. Its protein product is CASSFSRNNEQFF.

This clone was detected once. The chain is built from TRBV11-1 and TRBJ1-1; D gene uncertain. This CDR3 contains 12 residues. Trimming pared 6 bases from V and 3 bases from J, leaving 8 bases between. The germline gives CDR1 SGHAT, CDR2 FQDESV (reference sequence). The DNA for the CDR3 is TGTGCCAGCAGTTACCGGGACACTGAAGCTTTCTTT. Its protein product is CASSYRDTEAFF.

In DNA, the CDR3 is TGTGCCAGCAGCTCCTCTAACGGCGGGAACACTGAAGCTTTCTTT. Its translation is CASSSSNGGNTEAFF. The rearrangement joins TRBV7-9 to TRBJ1-1, with D unclear. From germline, CDR1 is SEHNR and CDR2 FQNEAQ (reference sequence). V lost 4 bases to trimming and J lost 1 base, with 13 bases between them. The CDR3 has 15 amino acids.

The J gene is TRBJ1-1, the V gene TRBV2, with D uncertain. CDR3 size: 13 residues. V dropped 3 bases and J dropped 1 base, with 6 bases sitting between them. Germline loops: CDR1 SNHLY, CDR2 FYNNEI. Here the CDR3 reads CASSDGRNTEAFF. For the CDR3, the DNA is TGTGCCAGCAGTGATGGCAGGAACACTGAAGCTTTCTTT.

This chain joins TRBV7-2 and TRBJ2-1; tentative D call: TRBD2 (5 bases). The CDR3 runs 15 residues. Trimming removed 5 bases from V and 6 bases from J, with 17 bases in between. Looked up from germline, CDR1 is SGHTA and CDR2 is FQGNSA. The CDR3 region is CASSPVRVGPNEQFF. The CDR3 nucleotides read TGTGCCAGCAGCCCGGTGAGGGTTGGTCCCAATGAGCAGTTCTTC.

This chain joins TRBV7-9 and TRBJ2-5; maybe TRBD1 (7 bases). The V end lost 2 bases, the J end lost 2 bases, and 12 bases lay between the germline ends. Germline CDR1 is SEHNR and CDR2 is FQNEAQ (reference sequence). The CDR3 length is 15 residues. CDR3 coding DNA: TGTGCCAGCAGCTTACAGGGGGGTGGACAAGAGACCCAGTACTTC. Its translation is CASSLQGGGQETQYF.

The chain has TRBV2 and TRBJ2-2; TRBD2 matches at 8 bases. J was trimmed by 1 base and V by 3 bases; bases with no gene match: 1. The CDR3 has 15 residues. Germline values: CDR1 SNHLY, CDR2 FYNNEI. CDR3 region: CASSDTSGNTGELFF. CDR3 nucleotide sequence: TGTGCCAGCAGTGATACTAGCGGGAACACCGGGGAGCTGTTTTTT.

The chain's CDR3 is CASRPGLNTGELFF. CDR3 bases: TGTGCCAGCAGGCCGGGACTCAACACCGGGGAGCTGTTTTTT. The V gene is TRBV27, the J gene TRBJ2-2; D is perhaps TRBD2 (6 bases). The germline V and J ends were trimmed by 6 bases and 2 bases, with 10 bases remaining between them. The V gene's germline CDR1 is MNHEY and CDR2 SMNVEV (reference sequence). CDR3 length equals 14 residues.

The J gene is TRBJ2-1, the V gene TRBV27, with 9 nucleotides matching TRBD2. CDR1 is MNHEY and CDR2 is SMNVEV in the germline V gene (reference sequence). V was clipped by 2 bases and J by 8 bases; unmatched bases: 13. The CDR3 extends over 17 amino acids. The CDR3 reads CASSLIAGAGGPYEQFF. CDR3 nucleotides: TGTGCCAGCAGTTTAATAGCGGGGGCGGGAGGGCCATATGAGCAGTTCTTC.

V gene TRBV6-1 combines with J gene TRBJ2-7; D not certain. CDR1 and CDR2 from the germline V gene are MNHNS and SASEGT. The CDR3 has 13 residues. The ends were cut back, 2 bases at V and 6 bases at J, with 11 bases in the middle. CDR3 amino acids: CASSENFGFEQYF. CDR3 nucleotide sequence: TGTGCCAGCAGTGAAAATTTCGGGTTCGAGCAGTACTTC.

This clone has a handful of counts. The chain joins TRBV9 to TRBJ2-3, with 9 nucleotides matching TRBD2. The germline V gene encodes CDR1 SGDLS and CDR2 YYNGEE. The V and J ends lost 0 bases and 2 bases, in that order; junction bases with no gene match: 7. This CDR3 has 17 amino acids. The CDR3 is CASSVGGSGSPTDTQYF. CDR3 nucleotides: TGTGCCAGCAGCGTAGGGGGTAGCGGGAGCCCCACAGATACGCAGTATTTT.

This clone was seen only a few times. This chain connects TRBV7-3 to TRBJ2-3, with TRBD2 as a possible D gene (6 bases). Trimming removed 1 base at V and 6 bases at J, with 14 bases between. The CDR3 sequence is 15 residues long. Looked up from germline, CDR1 is SGHTA and CDR2 is FQGTGA. The DNA for the CDR3 is TGTGCCAGCAGCTTAAATGGGGGGACGGGCGATACGCAGTATTTT. Protein product: CASSLNGGTGDTQYF.

This chain links TRBV9 with TRBJ2-7; 7 bases map to TRBD2. The V gene's germline CDR1 is SGDLS and CDR2 YYNGEE. J lost 0 bases, V lost 1 base, and 13 bases had no gene match. The CDR3 is 18 residues long. In nucleotides, the CDR3 is TGTGCCAGCAGCGTAAAGGGAGGGTCCGGTCCCTCCTCCTACGAGCAGTACTTC. The encoded protein is CASSVKGGSGPSSYEQYF.

This clone has a single count. The chain carries TRBV5-1 and TRBJ2-2, with 8 bases aligning to TRBD2. The germline CDR1 and CDR2 sequences are SGHRS and YFSETQ. Unmatched junction bases numbered 7, after V lost 1 base and J lost 8 bases. The CDR3 totals 15 residues. The CDR3 is CASSLTGGLTGELFF. The CDR3 DNA sequence: TGCGCCAGCAGCTTGACGGGAGGGCTGACGGGGGAGCTGTTTTTT. The variable domain in full, completed from reference TRBV5-1 and TRBJ2-2, reads KAGVTQTPRYLIKTRGQQVTLSCSPISGHRSVSWYQQTPGQGLQFLFEYFSETQRNKGNFPGRFSGRQFSNSRSEMNVSTLELGDSALYLCASSLTGGLTGELFFGEGSRLTVL.

The chain recombines TRBV6-5 with TRBJ1-4, with D unclear. V lost 6 bases, J lost 3 bases, and 11 bases lay in between. Germline lookup yields CDR1 MNHEY and CDR2 SVGAGI. The CDR3 loop spans 14 amino acids. CDR3 loop: CASSDPAANEKLFF. The CDR3 bases are TGTGCCAGCAGCGACCCTGCGGCTAATGAAAAACTGTTTTTT.

The chain uses TRBV9 and TRBJ2-7; 9 bases are shared with TRBD1. With V trimmed by 0 bases and J by 4 bases, 8 bases remained unmatched. CDR3 length: 16 residues. Germline CDR1 SGDLS, CDR2 YYNGEE. CDR3 DNA: TGTGCCAGCAGCGTAGGGACAGGGGAATATGAATACGAGCAGTACTTC. Translating it yields CASSVGTGEYEYEQYF.

The rearrangement uses TRBV7-9 and TRBJ1-2; perhaps TRBD1 as D (6 bases). The CDR3 is 12 residues long. Germline assignment: CDR1 SEHNR and CDR2 FQNEAQ (reference sequence). V was trimmed by 4 bases and J by 8 bases, leaving 11 bases between them. CDR3 loop: CASSSTGRGYTF. For the CDR3, the DNA is TGTGCCAGCAGCTCGACAGGACGCGGCTACACCTTC.

The V and J genes are TRBV3-1 (or the pseudogene TRBV3-2) and TRBJ2-7, with D possibly matching TRBD1 (6 bases). In germline, CDR1 is LGHDT, CDR2 YNNKEL (reference sequence). The CDR3 contains 14 residues. With 4 bases removed from V and 2 bases from J, the gap between germline ends came to 12 bases. The CDR3 reads CASSRRTATYEQYF. For the CDR3, the DNA is TGTGCCAGCAGCCGGCGGACAGCAACCTACGAGCAGTACTTC.